This T cell receptor (beta chain) was found in a study of blood T cell repertoires in COVID-19. Study overall: Specimens from acute and convalescent COVID-19 originated in the United States, Italy and Spain. The cDNA or gDNA used as material had been derived from T cells, B-cell-depleted T cells, or PBMCs.

Original methodology: Nucleated cell number was recorded as an estimate derived from reference gene primer amplification. TCRdb's table, derived via immunoSEQ multiplex PCR, lists solely in-frame clones and lacks some. Clone size and the V and J calls come from that table; the DNA yielded D and trimming. The sample contains a few hundred thousand clones, about four fifths of which appear only once. The material sequenced was peripheral blood. This clonotype was sampled from a man aged 25-45 years who had recovered from COVID-19.

The CDR3 loop reads CASSYSQYMNTEAFF. As DNA, the CDR3 is TGTGCCAGCAGTTACTCACAGTACATGAACACTGAAGCTTTCTTT. The chain is built from TRBV6-5 and TRBJ1-1; no firm D call. CDR1 is MNHEY, CDR2 SVGAGI, per germline. This CDR3 spans 15 amino acids. V was clipped by 0 bases and J by 0 bases, with 8 bases between them.